This T cell receptor (beta chain) was identified in a study of cytomegalovirus exposure and HLA in healthy donors. In the study overall: Among approximately 390 genotyped donors, around 81% fell in the Caucasian-associated ancestry cluster. Overall study results and limits: In a later analysis, V- and J-gene trimming of beta chains associated with a DCLRE1C missense variant, replicated independently.

Turning to this clone: The target antigen is unknown.

Healthy bone marrow donors supplied every sample. This CDR3 contains 14 residues. Deletions cut 3 bases from V and 6 bases from J, with 11 bases between. Looked up from germline, CDR1 is LNHDA and CDR2 is SQIVND (reference sequence). The PCR used 60 Vbeta and 13 Jbeta primers. TCRdb keeps only in-frame clones here, not all; method: immunoSEQ multiplex PCR. The sample lists around 150,000 clones, about 75% occurring once. The chain combines TRBV19 with TRBJ2-2, with D possibly being TRBD1 (6 bases). Input material: PBMCs. This clonotype was obtained from a female donor in good health and CMV-seronegative. The CDR3 DNA follows: TGTGCCAGTAGTATCGACAGGTGGTCCGGGGAGCTGTTTTTT. It codes for CASSIDRWSGELFF.